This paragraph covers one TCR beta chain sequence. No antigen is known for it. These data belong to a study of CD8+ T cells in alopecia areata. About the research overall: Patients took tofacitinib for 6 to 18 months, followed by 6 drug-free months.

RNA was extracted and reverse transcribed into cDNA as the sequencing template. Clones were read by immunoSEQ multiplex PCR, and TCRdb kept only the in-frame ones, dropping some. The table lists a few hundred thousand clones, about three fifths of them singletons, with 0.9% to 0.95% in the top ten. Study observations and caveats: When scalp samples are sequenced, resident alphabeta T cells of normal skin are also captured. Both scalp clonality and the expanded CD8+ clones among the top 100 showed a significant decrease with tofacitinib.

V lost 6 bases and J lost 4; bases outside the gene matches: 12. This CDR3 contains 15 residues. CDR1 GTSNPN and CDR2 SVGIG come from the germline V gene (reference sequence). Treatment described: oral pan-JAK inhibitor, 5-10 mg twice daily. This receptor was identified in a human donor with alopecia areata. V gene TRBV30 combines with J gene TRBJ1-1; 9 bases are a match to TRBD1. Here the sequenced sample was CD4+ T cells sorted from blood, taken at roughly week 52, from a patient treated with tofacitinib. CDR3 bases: TGTGCCTGCCTAGCCGCGGGACAGGGCGGCACTGAAGCTTTCTTT. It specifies CACLAAGQGGTEAFF.